These T cell receptor beta chains were read from a single sample in a study of T-cell memory formation after mild COVID-19. MiXCR was run by TCRdb on the 5' RACE reads, yielding one entry per CDR3 protein. Here the sample spans about 300,000 distinct CDR3 sequences, roughly a fifth being singletons. Sequencing input: PBMCs or a T cell subset sorted from them (not recorded which). Receptors were obtained from a man between 18 and 35 years old who had mild COVID-19 (a few samples of this study predate the infection). Cell type and time point are not known. Both conserved end residues are part of each CDR3. Each record gives: clone size, V gene, J gene, D gene, CDR3 DNA, CDR3 protein. The D gene is left open where the match is weak. Size tells how often a clone was seen (once, few, many) or the class of an expanded clone, and some rows leave it out.

size: NA; V: TRBV7-9; J: TRBJ2-3; D: TRBD2; DNA: TGTGCCAGCAGCTTACCCCGACTAGCTGAAAGCACAGATACGCAGTATTTT; CDR3: CASSLPRLAESTDTQYF
size: few; V: TRBV5-1; J: TRBJ1-5; D: NA; DNA: TGCGCCAGCAGCTCCGACCCTGATCAGCCCCAGCATTTT; CDR3: CASSSDPDQPQHF
size: NA; V: TRBV6-5; J: TRBJ2-7; D: NA; DNA: TGTGCCAGCAGTTACGGAGAGGAGCAGTACTTC; CDR3: CASSYGEEQYF
size: many; V: TRBV7-3; J: TRBJ2-1; D: TRBD2; DNA: TGTGCCAGCAGCTTATTAGCGGGGGGGCCATTTTATGAGCAGTTCTTC; CDR3: CASSLLAGGPFYEQFF
size: many; V: TRBV6-4; J: TRBJ2-2; D: NA; DNA: TGTGCCAGCAGTGACAGGGGAGACACCGGGGAGCTGTTTTTT; CDR3: CASSDRGDTGELFF
size: few; V: TRBV6-5; J: TRBJ2-7; D: NA; DNA: TGTGCCAGCAGTTACTCGACTGCGGGGGCTTCCTACGAGCAGTACTTC; CDR3: CASSYSTAGASYEQYF
size: NA; V: TRBV7-8; J: TRBJ1-2; D: NA; DNA: TGTGCCAGCAGCTTAGCCCCGGGGGGCGGCTACACCTTC; CDR3: CASSLAPGGGYTF
size: NA; V: TRBV20-1; J: TRBJ2-5; D: TRBD2; DNA: TGCAGTGCTGGACTAGCGCGGGAGACCCAGTACTTC; CDR3: CSAGLARETQYF
size: NA; V: TRBV6-1; J: TRBJ2-1; D: TRBD1; DNA: TGTGCCAGCAGCCGGGACAGAGACAATGAGCAGTTCTTC; CDR3: CASSRDRDNEQFF
size: NA; V: TRBV18; J: TRBJ2-2; D: TRBD1; DNA: TGTGCCAGCTCACCGACAGGGGGCAACACCGGGGAGCTGTTTTTT; CDR3: CASSPTGGNTGELFF
size: NA; V: TRBV4-1; J: TRBJ2-6; D: NA; DNA: TGCGCCAGCAGCCAGAGACAGGCCCTGCTAGGGGCCAACGTCCTGACTTTC; CDR3: CASSQRQALLGANVLTF
size: NA; V: TRBV30; J: TRBJ1-1; D: NA; DNA: TGTGCCTGGAGAATTAGGTCGGGGACTGAAGCTTTCTTT; CDR3: CAWRIRSGTEAFF
size: few; V: TRBV4-3; J: TRBJ2-3; D: TRBD2; DNA: TGCGCCAGCAGCCCTGAGTTAGGACTAGCGGGGCTTCCTACGCAGTATTTT; CDR3: CASSPELGLAGLPTQYF
size: many; V: TRBV5-1; J: TRBJ2-1; D: NA; DNA: TGCGCCAGCAGGGGTCTGGGTTTGACACAGGACGATGAGCAGTTCTTC; CDR3: CASRGLGLTQDDEQFF
size: NA; V: TRBV9; J: TRBJ1-5; D: TRBD1; DNA: TGTGCCAGCAACCAGGGGGGCAATCAGCCCCAGCATTTT; CDR3: CASNQGGNQPQHF
size: few; V: TRBV4-2; J: TRBJ1-1; D: NA; DNA: TGTGCCAGCAGCCAGGAGAGTGGGTTTTCGTACACTGAAGCTTTCTTT; CDR3: CASSQESGFSYTEAFF
size: few; V: TRBV7-2; J: TRBJ2-7; D: NA; DNA: TGTGCCAGCACCTATGGGACCTACGAGCAGTACTTC; CDR3: CASTYGTYEQYF
size: NA; V: TRBV12-3/TRBV12-4; J: TRBJ1-5; D: NA; DNA: TGTGCCAGCAGTTTAAGTAATAGCAATCAGCCCCAGCATTTT; CDR3: CASSLSNSNQPQHF
size: NA; V: TRBV5-5; J: TRBJ1-6; D: TRBD1; DNA: TGTGCCAGCAGCTGGAGACAGGGAGAAGGATCACCCCTCCACTTT; CDR3: CASSWRQGEGSPLHF
size: once; V: TRBV2; J: TRBJ2-7; D: TRBD2; DNA: TGTGCCAGCAGTGGTCGACTAGCGGGGGGTAACGAGCAGTACTTC; CDR3: CASSGRLAGGNEQYF
size: NA; V: TRBV20-1; J: TRBJ1-1; D: NA; DNA: TGCAGTGCTAGAGCCAGGGTGAACACTGAAGCTTTCTTT; CDR3: CSARARVNTEAFF
size: few; V: TRBV4-3; J: TRBJ2-6; D: NA; DNA: TGCGCCAGCAGCCAAGATCGGATCATACGCTCTGGGGCCAACGTCCTGACTTTC; CDR3: CASSQDRIIRSGANVLTF
size: many; V: TRBV7-8; J: TRBJ2-5; D: TRBD2; DNA: TGTGCCAGCAGCTTATCTACGGGAGGGGAGACCCAGTACTTC; CDR3: CASSLSTGGETQYF
size: few; V: TRBV20-1; J: TRBJ2-1; D: NA; DNA: TGCAGTGCAAAAAAGGGGGGCTCCTACAATGAGCAGTTCTTC; CDR3: CSAKKGGSYNEQFF
size: NA; V: TRBV10-1; J: TRBJ2-3; D: NA; DNA: TGCGCCAGCAGTGAGTCATTGCCGGGCACAGATACGCAGTATTTT; CDR3: CASSESLPGTDTQYF
size: NA; V: TRBV9; J: TRBJ1-5; D: NA; DNA: TGTGCCAGCAGCGTAGGGGGACGCAATCAGCCCCAGCATTTT; CDR3: CASSVGGRNQPQHF
size: few; V: TRBV7-2; J: TRBJ2-5; D: TRBD2; DNA: TGTGCCAGCAGCCCTAGCGGGGGGGCCCAAGAGACCCAGTACTTC; CDR3: CASSPSGGAQETQYF
size: NA; V: TRBV28; J: TRBJ1-4; D: NA; DNA: TGTGCCACGCAGGGAAGTTTAGGAAAACTGTTTTTT; CDR3: CATQGSLGKLFF
size: NA; V: TRBV7-9; J: TRBJ2-1; D: NA; DNA: TGTGCCAGCAGCTTTTCTGGAGCCCGGGGTGAGCAGTTCTTC; CDR3: CASSFSGARGEQFF
size: few; V: TRBV5-1; J: TRBJ2-3; D: NA; DNA: TGCGCCAGCAGCTCCAACAGGGGCACAGATACGCAGTATTTT; CDR3: CASSSNRGTDTQYF
size: few; V: TRBV29-1; J: TRBJ2-3; D: NA; DNA: TGCAGCGTCCTGACTATCCGCACAGATACGCAGTATTTT; CDR3: CSVLTIRTDTQYF
size: few; V: TRBV7-8; J: TRBJ1-5; D: TRBD1; DNA: TGTGCCAGCAGCGGGGACAGACGAAATCAGCCCCAGCATTTT; CDR3: CASSGDRRNQPQHF
size: many; V: TRBV5-1; J: TRBJ2-1; D: TRBD2; DNA: TGCGCCAGCAGCTTGGACGGTCTAGCGGGGGACTACAATGAGCAGTTCTTC; CDR3: CASSLDGLAGDYNEQFF
size: NA; V: TRBV7-6; J: TRBJ2-7; D: NA; DNA: TGTGCCAGCAGCTTAGGGGGAAATAGGATGACCTACGAGCAGTACTTC; CDR3: CASSLGGNRMTYEQYF
size: few; V: TRBV7-6; J: TRBJ2-1; D: NA; DNA: TGTGCCAGCAGCGTCAATTGGGGGAATGAGCAGTTCTTC; CDR3: CASSVNWGNEQFF
size: NA; V: TRBV6-2/TRBV6-3; J: TRBJ1-5; D: NA; DNA: TGTGCCAGCCGGCAGCCGGGGGGGACCTATCAGCCCCAGCATTTT; CDR3: CASRQPGGTYQPQHF
size: NA; V: TRBV7-2; J: TRBJ1-2; D: NA; DNA: TGTGCCAGCAGCCAAAGTGGGACCATCCTACTAGCTAACTATGGCTACACCTTC; CDR3: CASSQSGTILLANYGYTF
size: few; V: TRBV7-2; J: TRBJ2-3; D: TRBD2; DNA: TGTGCCAGCAGCTCCGAAGCGGGGGGGCCAACCACAGATACGCAGTATTTT; CDR3: CASSSEAGGPTTDTQYF
size: NA; V: TRBV27; J: TRBJ2-3; D: TRBD2; DNA: TGTGCCAGCAGTTTATCTGGGGGACTAGTAGCAGATACGCAGTATTTT; CDR3: CASSLSGGLVADTQYF
size: many; V: TRBV11-2; J: TRBJ2-4; D: TRBD2; DNA: TGTGCCAGCAGCGAAAATAGCGGGGGGGTCGGCATTCAGTACTTC; CDR3: CASSENSGGVGIQYF
size: few; V: TRBV7-2; J: TRBJ2-7; D: TRBD1; DNA: TGTGCCAGCAGCCCCGACAGGGGGGGCCTCGAGCAGTACTTC; CDR3: CASSPDRGGLEQYF
size: NA; V: TRBV6-2/TRBV6-3; J: TRBJ2-2; D: NA; DNA: TGTGCCAGCAGTTACTCATACAAGAACACCGGGGAGCTGTTTTTT; CDR3: CASSYSYKNTGELFF
size: many; V: TRBV12-3/TRBV12-4; J: TRBJ2-3; D: TRBD2; DNA: TGTGCCAGCAGTCGCGACTGGGCTAGCGGGGGGGCTACAGATACGCAGTATTTT; CDR3: CASSRDWASGGATDTQYF
size: few; V: TRBV4-2; J: TRBJ2-5; D: NA; DNA: TGTGCCAGCAGCCAAGGGGTACAGGGCGGTTGGGAGACCCAGTACTTC; CDR3: CASSQGVQGGWETQYF
size: NA; V: TRBV5-1; J: TRBJ1-1; D: NA; DNA: TGCGCCAGCAGCTTGGCAGGGACACCTGAAGCTTTCTTT; CDR3: CASSLAGTPEAFF
size: NA; V: TRBV7-2; J: TRBJ2-5; D: NA; DNA: TGTGCCAGCAGCTATAACAGGGGAGGTGGAGGGACCCAGTACTTC; CDR3: CASSYNRGGGGTQYF
size: NA; V: TRBV5-1; J: TRBJ1-2; D: NA; DNA: TGCGCCAGCAGCTTGGGACAGCCCGTTCGCGATGGCTACACCTTC; CDR3: CASSLGQPVRDGYTF
size: few; V: TRBV2; J: TRBJ2-2; D: NA; DNA: TGTGCCAGCGAACGCGGCGGCGGGGAGCTGTTTTTT; CDR3: CASERGGGELFF
size: NA; V: TRBV7-8; J: TRBJ2-5; D: NA; DNA: TGTGCCAGCAGCTTCAGTTTCCAAGAGACCCAGTACTTC; CDR3: CASSFSFQETQYF
size: NA; V: TRBV6-2/TRBV6-3; J: TRBJ1-2; D: NA; DNA: TGTGCCAGCAGTCGAGGATTCGGCGGCTACACCTTC; CDR3: CASSRGFGGYTF
size: NA; V: TRBV4-2; J: TRBJ2-3; D: NA; DNA: TGTGCCAGCAGAGGGAGGGGGGCAGATACGCAGTATTTT; CDR3: CASRGRGADTQYF
size: few; V: TRBV5-1; J: TRBJ1-2; D: TRBD1; DNA: TGCGCCAGCAGCACCCAACAGGGGTCTGGCTACACCTTC; CDR3: CASSTQQGSGYTF
size: NA; V: TRBV12-3/TRBV12-4; J: TRBJ1-4; D: TRBD1; DNA: TGTGCCAGCAGTTTCAGGGGGGCTTTTGAAAAACTGTTTTTT; CDR3: CASSFRGAFEKLFF
size: NA; V: TRBV7-3; J: TRBJ2-3; D: TRBD1; DNA: TGTGCCAGCAGCTTTACAGGGGGCAGTACAGATACGCAGTATTTT; CDR3: CASSFTGGSTDTQYF
size: NA; V: TRBV29-1; J: TRBJ1-1; D: NA; DNA: TGCAGCGTTGTTCTTATTATGGAGGGGAAAGAAGCTTTCTTT; CDR3: CSVVLIMEGKEAFF
size: NA; V: TRBV6-2/TRBV6-3; J: TRBJ2-3; D: NA; DNA: TGTGCCAGCAGACTGGGACTTTTCACAGATACGCAGTATTTT; CDR3: CASRLGLFTDTQYF
size: once; V: TRBV6-2/TRBV6-3; J: TRBJ2-5; D: TRBD2; DNA: TGTGCCAGCAGGGGCCGGGACTACCGGGGAGAGACCCAGTACTTC; CDR3: CASRGRDYRGETQYF
size: NA; V: TRBV20-1; J: TRBJ1-6; D: NA; DNA: TGCAGTGTTAAGGGGGAGGATTCACCCCTCCACTTT; CDR3: CSVKGEDSPLHF
size: NA; V: TRBV30; J: TRBJ2-7; D: NA; DNA: TGTGCCTGGAGTGCACCCGCGGGACGGTTCGGGAACGAGCAGTACTTC; CDR3: CAWSAPAGRFGNEQYF
size: few; V: TRBV5-1; J: TRBJ2-2; D: NA; DNA: TGCGCCAGCAGCTACAACACCGGGGAGCTGTTTTTT; CDR3: CASSYNTGELFF